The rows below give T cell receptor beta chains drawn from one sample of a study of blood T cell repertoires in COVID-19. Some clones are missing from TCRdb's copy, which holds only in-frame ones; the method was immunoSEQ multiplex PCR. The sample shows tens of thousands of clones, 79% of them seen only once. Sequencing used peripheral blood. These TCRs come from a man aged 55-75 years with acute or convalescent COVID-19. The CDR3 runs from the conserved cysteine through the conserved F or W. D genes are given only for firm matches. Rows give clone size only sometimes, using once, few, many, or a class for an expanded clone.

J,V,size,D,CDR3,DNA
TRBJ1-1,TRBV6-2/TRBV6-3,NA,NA,CASSYRGNTEAFF,TGTGCCAGCAGTTATCGGGGAAACACTGAAGCTTTCTTT
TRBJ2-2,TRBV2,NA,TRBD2,CASSVSGRGTGELFF,TGTGCCAGCAGCGTCAGCGGGAGGGGTACCGGGGAGCTGTTTTTT
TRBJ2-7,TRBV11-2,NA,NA,CASSSTGDYEQYF,TGTGCCAGCAGCTCCACAGGAGATTACGAGCAGTACTTC
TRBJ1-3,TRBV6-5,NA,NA,CASSQGPVSGNTIYF,TGTGCCAGCAGTCAGGGTCCAGTTTCTGGAAACACCATATATTTT
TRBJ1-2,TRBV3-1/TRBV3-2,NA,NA,CASSQDQGGGYTF,TGTGCCAGCAGCCAAGATCAGGGAGGCGGCTACACCTTC
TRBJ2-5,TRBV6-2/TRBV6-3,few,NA,CASSYLQQGFQETQYF,TGTGCCAGCAGTTACTTGCAGCAGGGTTTCCAAGAGACCCAGTACTTC
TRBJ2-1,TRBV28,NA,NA,CASSLFPGGEQFF,TGTGCCAGCAGTTTATTCCCCGGTGGTGAGCAGTTCTTC
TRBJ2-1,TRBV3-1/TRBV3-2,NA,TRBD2,CASTRVAGGYNEQFF,TGTGCCAGCACCCGGGTAGCGGGAGGCTACAATGAGCAGTTCTTC
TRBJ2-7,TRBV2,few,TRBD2,CASNRLAGGSYEQYF,TGTGCCAGCAACCGACTAGCGGGAGGGTCCTACGAGCAGTACTTC
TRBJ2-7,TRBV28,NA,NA,CATKISGLYEQYF,TGTGCCACAAAAATTAGCGGACTCTACGAGCAGTACTTC
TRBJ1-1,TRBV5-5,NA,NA,CASSTTVNTEAFF,TGTGCCAGCAGCACGACAGTGAACACTGAAGCTTTCTTT
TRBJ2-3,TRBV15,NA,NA,CATSRDATSEDTQYF,TGTGCCACCAGCAGAGATGCGACTAGTGAAGATACGCAGTATTTT
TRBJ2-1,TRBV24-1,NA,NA,CATSDTYYEQFF,TGTGCCACCAGTGATACCTACTATGAGCAGTTCTTC
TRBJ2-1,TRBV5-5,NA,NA,CASSLNWAGYGEQFF,TGTGCCAGCAGCTTGAATTGGGCGGGTTACGGTGAGCAGTTCTTC
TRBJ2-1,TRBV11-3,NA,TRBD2,CASSDEGGKNNEQFF,TGTGCCAGCAGCGACGAGGGAGGGAAAAACAATGAGCAGTTCTTC
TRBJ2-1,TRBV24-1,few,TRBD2,CATSREAEQFF,TGTGCCACCAGTCGGGAGGCTGAGCAGTTCTTC
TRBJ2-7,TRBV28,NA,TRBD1,CASSPYQGTGDYEQYF,TGTGCCAGCAGTCCCTATCAAGGGACAGGTGACTACGAGCAGTACTTC
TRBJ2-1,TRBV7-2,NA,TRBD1,CASSPDREYNEQFF,TGTGCCAGCAGCCCCGACAGGGAATACAATGAGCAGTTCTTC
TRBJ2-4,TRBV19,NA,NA,CASTSWRDLGKNIQYF,TGTGCCAGTACCTCCTGGCGGGATTTGGGCAAAAACATTCAGTACTTC
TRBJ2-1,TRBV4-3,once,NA,CASGRGLTSYNEQFF,TGCGCCAGCGGCCGCGGGTTAACCTCCTACAATGAGCAGTTCTTC
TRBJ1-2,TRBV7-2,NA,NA,CASSLEVTETYGYTF,TGTGCCAGCAGCTTAGAGGTCACAGAAACGTATGGCTACACCTTC
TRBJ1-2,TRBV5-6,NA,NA,CASSLWHSHYGYTF,TGTGCCAGCAGCTTGTGGCATTCTCACTATGGCTACACCTTC
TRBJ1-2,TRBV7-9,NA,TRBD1,CASSSSQDRGYGYTF,TGTGCCAGCAGCTCCAGCCAGGACAGGGGCTATGGCTACACCTTC
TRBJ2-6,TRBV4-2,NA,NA,CASSQDPVIGSGANVLTF,TGTGCCAGCAGCCAAGATCCGGTTATTGGCTCTGGGGCCAACGTCCTGACTTTC
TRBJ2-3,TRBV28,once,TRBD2,CASSSSWGGRASLDTQYF,TGTGCCAGCAGTTCCTCATGGGGCGGGAGGGCCAGTTTAGATACGCAGTATTTT
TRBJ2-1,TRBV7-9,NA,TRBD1,CASSLTGGGDEQFF,TGTGCCAGCAGCCTCACAGGGGGAGGCGATGAGCAGTTCTTC
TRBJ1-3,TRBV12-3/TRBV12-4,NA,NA,CASSTYSGNTIYF,TGTGCCAGCAGCACCTACTCTGGAAACACCATATATTTT
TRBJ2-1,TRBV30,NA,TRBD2,CAWSVPTSGSNEQFF,TGTGCCTGGAGTGTACCGACTAGCGGGAGTAATGAGCAGTTCTTC
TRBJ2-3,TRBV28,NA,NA,CASSLSRLDTQYF,TGTGCCAGCAGTCTTTCTCGACTGGATACGCAGTATTTT
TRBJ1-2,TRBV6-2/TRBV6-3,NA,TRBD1,CASSTPRGQGYGYTF,TGTGCCAGCAGTACCCCCAGGGGGCAAGGCTATGGCTACACCTTC
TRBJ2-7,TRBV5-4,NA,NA,CASSFIGGDEQYF,TGTGCCAGCAGCTTTATAGGGGGTGACGAGCAGTACTTC
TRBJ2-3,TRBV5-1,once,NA,CASSFNSDTQYF,TGCGCCAGCAGCTTTAATTCAGATACGCAGTATTTT
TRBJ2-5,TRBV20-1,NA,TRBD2,CSASGLAGVGETQYF,TGCAGTGCTAGTGGACTAGCGGGTGTCGGGGAGACCCAGTACTTC
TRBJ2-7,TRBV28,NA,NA,CASSLQGSSYEQYF,TGTGCCAGCAGTTTACAGGGCAGCTCCTACGAGCAGTACTTC
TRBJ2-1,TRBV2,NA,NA,CASSGVHHEQFF,TGTGCCAGCAGTGGTGTACACCATGAGCAGTTCTTC
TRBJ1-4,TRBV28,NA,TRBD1,CASSSHRGRYEKLFF,TGTGCCAGCAGTTCCCACAGGGGGAGGTATGAAAAACTGTTTTTT
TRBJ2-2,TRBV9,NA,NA,CASSVAVGRGNTGELFF,TGTGCCAGCAGCGTAGCTGTTGGGCGGGGAAACACCGGGGAGCTGTTTTTT
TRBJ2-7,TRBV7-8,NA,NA,CASSIGRERFGEQYF,TGTGCCAGCAGCATCGGCAGGGAAAGGTTCGGCGAGCAGTACTTC
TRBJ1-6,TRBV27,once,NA,CASSDRNSPLHF,TGTGCCAGCAGTGACAGGAATTCACCCCTCCACTTT